This entry lists 22 T cell receptor beta chains sequenced from one sample in a study of cytomegalovirus exposure and HLA in healthy donors. PCR amplification relied on 60 Vbeta primers (plus 13 Jbeta primers). Profiling relied on immunoSEQ multiplex PCR, and the TCRdb table lists in-frame clones only, not all of them. The repertoire holds 250,000 to 300,000 clones, with 85% to 95% as singletons. Sequenced sample: PBMCs. The receptors originated from a girl aged 2 to 9 in good health and CMV-seronegative.

The V gene is TRBV5-1, the J gene TRBJ2-5; no reliable D call. Germline assignment: CDR1 SGHRS and CDR2 YFSETQ. V lost 1 base and J 3 bases, leaving 4 bases between the germline ends. CDR3 size: 12 residues. The CDR3 reads CASSLLEETQYF. The CDR3 DNA is TGCGCCAGCAGCTTGTTAGAAGAGACCCAGTACTTC.

The V and J genes are TRBV19 and TRBJ1-5, with D possibly matching TRBD1 (5 bases). V was shortened by 2 bases and J by 5 bases, with 10 bases between the two germline ends. Germline V gives CDR1 LNHDA, CDR2 SQIVND (reference sequence). The CDR3 length is 14 residues. CDR3 protein: CASSIQGGDQPQHF. CDR3 DNA: TGTGCCAGTAGTATACAGGGTGGGGATCAGCCCCAGCATTTT.

The chain carries TRBV29-1 and TRBJ2-5; no clear D gene. This CDR3 contains 14 residues. CDR1 is SQVTM and CDR2 is ANQGSEA in the germline V gene. V was clipped by 4 bases and J by 1 base, with 13 bases between them. This CDR3 reads CSVGPRLRQETQYF. The CDR3 DNA sequence: TGCAGCGTTGGACCTCGACTCCGCCAAGAGACCCAGTACTTC.

The rearrangement links TRBV10-3 to TRBJ1-2; 7 positions match TRBD1. CDR3 length: 14 residues. V lost 7 bases, J lost 7 bases, and 12 bases stayed unmatched. Looked up from germline, CDR1 is ENHRY and CDR2 is SYGVKD. The CDR3: CAITTGAVKAGYTF. The DNA of the CDR3 is TGTGCCATCACAACAGGGGCGGTGAAGGCTGGCTACACCTTC.

This CDR3 is CASRAGLNYGYTF. The CDR3 DNA is TGTGCCAGCAGGGCAGGTCTCAACTATGGCTACACCTTC. V usage is TRBV7-2 and J usage is TRBJ1-2; D is undetermined. CDR1 and CDR2 (germline): SGHTA, FQGNSA. This CDR3 contains 13 residues. Trimming stripped 6 bases from V and 2 bases from J, with 10 bases between. The whole variable domain, filled in from reference TRBV7-2 and TRBJ1-2, reads GAGVSQSPSNKVTEKGKDVELRCDPISGHTALYWYRQSLGQGLEFLIYFQGNSAPDKSGLPSDRFSAERTGGSVSTLTIQRTQQEDSAVYLCASRAGLNYGYTFGSGTRLTVV.

As to this clone: The identical CDR3 is also encoded by other nucleotide sequences in the sample. This chain joins TRBV19 and TRBJ1-1; possibly TRBD1 for D (6 bases). The CDR3 covers 13 residues. Germline V lookup: CDR1 LNHDA, CDR2 SQIVND (reference sequence). Trimming pared 6 bases from V and 1 base from J, leaving 9 bases between. CDR3 amino acids: CASSLTGNTEAFF. CDR3 in DNA: TGTGCCAGTAGCCTGACAGGGAACACTGAAGCTTTCTTT.

The V gene is TRBV28, the J gene TRBJ2-7, with D maybe TRBD2 (5 bases). The CDR3 loop spans 12 amino acids. V was trimmed by 9 bases and J by 5 bases, leaving 14 bases between them. Per germline, CDR1 MDHEN and CDR2 SYDVKM. The CDR3 nucleotides are TGTGCCAGTTTCTCGGGGAGCCACGAGCAGTACTTC. It translates to CASFSGSHEQYF.

J is TRBJ1-1 and V is TRBV30; D is possibly TRBD1 (5 bases). V was shortened by 7 bases and J by 1 base, with 13 bases between the two germline ends. This CDR3 has 13 residues. Germline V CDR1 and CDR2: GTSNPN, SVGIG (reference sequence). CDR3 residues: CASTTQGNTEAFF. The CDR3 DNA is TGTGCCTCGACCACCCAGGGGAACACTGAAGCTTTCTTT.

This clone was seen only a few times. The chain links TRBV29-1 to TRBJ1-1; weak D call: TRBD1 (5 bases). There are 12 residues in the CDR3. CDR1 is SQVTM and CDR2 is ANQGSEA in the germline V gene. CDR3: CSGWGLNTEAFF. In DNA, the CDR3 is TGCAGTGGGTGGGGCCTGAACACTGAAGCTTTCTTT.

The chain has TRBV28 and TRBJ2-7; 12 bases agree with TRBD1. The ends lost 7 bases at V and 4 bases at J; junction bases unmatched: 8. CDR1 is MDHEN and CDR2 is SYDVKM in the germline V gene. The CDR3 length is 15 residues. CDR3 residues: CASKSGQGALYEQYF. In DNA, the CDR3 is TGTGCCAGCAAGTCGGGACAGGGGGCCTTGTACGAGCAGTACTTC.

The gene calls are TRBV19 and TRBJ1-5, with D perhaps TRBD1 (5 bases). Trimming took off 3 bases at V and 1 base at J, with 13 bases between the two ends. The CDR3 has 16 residues. The germline V gene has CDR1 LNHDA and CDR2 SQIVND (reference sequence). In nucleotides, the CDR3 is TGTGCCAGTAGTATCCTCGCGGGGCCGAGCAATCAGCCCCAGCATTTT. It encodes CASSILAGPSNQPQHF.

The chain employs TRBV10-3 and TRBJ2-5; 7 bases align to TRBD2. Germline V gene data show CDR1 as ENHRY and CDR2 as SYGVKD. After removal of 6 bases from V and 3 bases from J, the junction contained 7 bases not matched to a gene. The CDR3 is made up of 14 amino acids. CDR3 protein: CAIRDPTSEETQYF. Written as DNA, the CDR3 is TGTGCCATCAGGGACCCCACTAGCGAAGAGACCCAGTACTTC.

The V and J genes are TRBV5-6 and TRBJ2-5, with D possibly TRBD2 on 6 matching bases. The DNA end lines up better with TRBJ2-7; the J call may be wrong. The germline V gene has CDR1 SGHDT and CDR2 YYEEEE. This CDR3 comprises 15 residues. The CDR3 DNA sequence: TGTGCCAGCAGCTTGAGGGACGGAGGGTACTACGAGCAGTACTTC. Its protein is CASSLRDGGYYEQYF.

V and J are TRBV18 and TRBJ2-5, with 8 bases fitting TRBD1. The CDR3 extends over 15 amino acids. The J segment lost 1 base and the V segment lost 4 bases, leaving 5 bases of the junction unmatched. Germline-derived CDR1 and CDR2 are KGHSH and LQKENI. CDR3 protein: CASSQRTGTQETQYF. The CDR3 DNA reads as TGTGCCAGCTCACAGCGGACAGGGACCCAAGAGACCCAGTACTTC.

This chain joins TRBV9 and TRBJ2-3; D is perhaps TRBD1 (7 bases). The CDR3 has 16 residues. Germline V gives CDR1 SGDLS, CDR2 YYNGEE. Trimming took 1 base from V and 3 from J, leaving 15 bases between them. The CDR3 protein is CASSVSGGGGTDTQYF. CDR3 in DNA: TGTGCCAGCAGCGTATCAGGAGGGGGCGGAACAGATACGCAGTATTTT.

This clone was counted once. This chain uses TRBV6-5 with TRBJ1-5; 9 bases map to TRBD1. Per the germline V gene, CDR1 is MNHEY and CDR2 is SVGAGI. Germline trimming cut 5 bases from V and 6 bases from J; bases unmatched to any gene: 5. This CDR3 spans 14 amino acids. CDR3 nucleotides: TGTGCCAGCAGTAAACAGGGGGCTAGTCAGCCCCAGCATTTT. Translating gives CASSKQGASQPQHF.

The chain has TRBV4-1 and TRBJ2-7; 7 bases line up with TRBD2. Germline CDR1 MGHRA, CDR2 YSYEKL. Germline trimming cut 0 bases from V and 6 bases from J; bases unmatched to any gene: 11. The CDR3 length is 16 residues. CDR3 in DNA: TGCGCCAGCAGCCAAGAAGCTAGCGGCCTATCAGGCGAGCAGTACTTC. Translation gives CASSQEASGLSGEQYF.

This chain links TRBV6-1 with TRBJ1-5; 7 bases match TRBD1. The junction had 12 bases not matched to a gene; V was cut back by 4 bases and J by 3 bases. CDR3 length: 17 residues. The V gene's germline CDR1 is MNHNS and CDR2 SASEGT. CDR3 sequence (DNA): TGTGCCAGCAGTGTGACAGGGTTTGGACCTTCCAATCAGCCCCAGCATTTT. This gives the protein CASSVTGFGPSNQPQHF.

The chain links TRBV13 to TRBJ1-1; no clear D. The CDR3 consists of 13 residues. The germline CDR1 and CDR2 sequences are PRHDT and FYEKMQ (reference sequence). Trimming took off 5 bases at V and 4 bases at J, with 11 bases between the two ends. The CDR3, as DNA: TGTGCCAGCAGCCCCGGAGGCCTCACTGAAGCTTTCTTT. The encoded protein is CASSPGGLTEAFF.

The chain joins TRBV6-6 to TRBJ1-6; possible D gene TRBD1, 5 bases. Trimming removed 4 bases at V and 10 bases at J, with 8 bases between. This CDR3 has 12 amino acids. CDR1 and CDR2 (germline): MNHNY, SVGAGI (reference sequence). The chain's CDR3 is CASSSGQSPLHF. The CDR3 coding sequence is TGTGCCAGCAGTTCTGGACAATCACCCCTCCACTTT.

The chain links TRBV6-5 to TRBJ2-7; the D gene is possibly TRBD1 (5 bases). The V gene lost 6 bases and the J gene lost 6 bases, with 12 bases spanning the gap. The V gene's germline CDR1 is MNHEY and CDR2 SVGAGI. The CDR3 totals 12 residues. As DNA, the CDR3 is TGTGCCAGCAGATCGACAGTCCTCGAGCAGTACTTC. It is translated as CASRSTVLEQYF.

The rearrangement joins TRBV5-1 to TRBJ1-1; the match to TRBD1 covers 8 bases. J was trimmed by 1 base and V by 2 bases; bases with no gene match: 4. Germline V gene sequence: CDR1 SGHRS, CDR2 YFSETQ. The CDR3 runs to 15 residues. CDR3 DNA sequence: TGCGCCAGCAGCTTCACAGGGGGAAAGAACACTGAAGCTTTCTTT. It yields the protein CASSFTGGKNTEAFF.